A selection of T cell receptor beta chains follows, all from one sample in a study of cytomegalovirus exposure and HLA in healthy donors. Assay: immunoSEQ multiplex PCR; the TCRdb copy retains only in-frame clones and omits some. The sample yields 140,000 to 150,000 clones, approximately 80% seen once. The material sequenced was PBMCs. The receptors here all came from a woman aged 40 to 50 in good health and CMV-seropositive. CDR3s include the opening cysteine and the closing phenylalanine or tryptophan. The order of the fields is CDR3 length, D gene, V gene, J gene, clone size, CDR3 DNA, CDR3 protein. The D gene is left open where the match is weak. Rows give clone size only sometimes, using once, few, many, or a class for an expanded clone.

15	TRBD1	TRBV19	TRBJ1-2	-	TGTGCCACCCAGGGGGCGCGTAGGGCCGACTATGGCTACACCTTC	CATQGARRADYGYTF
16	TRBD1	TRBV7-9	TRBJ2-5	once	TGTGCCAGCAGCTTAGGGGGGTCAGGGGGCGCGGAGACCCAGTACTTC	CASSLGGSGGAETQYF
15	TRBD1	TRBV15	TRBJ2-5	-	TGTGCCACCAGCCCTACCGGGGGACAGGGGCAGACCCAGTACTTC	CATSPTGGQGQTQYF
15	-	TRBV25-1	TRBJ2-7	few	TGTGCCAGCAGTGGTAGCGGAGGGAGCTCCTACGAGCAGTACTTC	CASSGSGGSSYEQYF
14	TRBD2	TRBV6-5	TRBJ2-7	-	TGTGCCAGCAGACCCGCAGCGGGAGGCTACGAGCAGTACTTC	CASRPAAGGYEQYF
12	TRBD1	TRBV30	TRBJ1-5	-	TGTGCCTACGGACAGGGGGATCAGCCCCAGCATTTT	CAYGQGDQPQHF
15	-	TRBV7-9	TRBJ1-2	-	TGTGCCAGCAGCTTAGCGAGCGGCAGGGGTAGTGGCTACACCTTC	CASSLASGRGSGYTF
13	-	TRBV5-4	TRBJ1-1	-	TGTGCCAGCAGCTCCCAGGGAGGCGCTGAAGCTTTCTTT	CASSSQGGAEAFF
14	-	TRBV5-1	TRBJ2-3	-	TGCGCCAGCAGCTTGAATGTGGGCAGAGATACGCAGTATTTT	CASSLNVGRDTQYF
15	-	TRBV28	TRBJ1-3	-	TGTGCCAGCAGTTTACCGACATTCTCTGGAAACACCATATATTTT	CASSLPTFSGNTIYF